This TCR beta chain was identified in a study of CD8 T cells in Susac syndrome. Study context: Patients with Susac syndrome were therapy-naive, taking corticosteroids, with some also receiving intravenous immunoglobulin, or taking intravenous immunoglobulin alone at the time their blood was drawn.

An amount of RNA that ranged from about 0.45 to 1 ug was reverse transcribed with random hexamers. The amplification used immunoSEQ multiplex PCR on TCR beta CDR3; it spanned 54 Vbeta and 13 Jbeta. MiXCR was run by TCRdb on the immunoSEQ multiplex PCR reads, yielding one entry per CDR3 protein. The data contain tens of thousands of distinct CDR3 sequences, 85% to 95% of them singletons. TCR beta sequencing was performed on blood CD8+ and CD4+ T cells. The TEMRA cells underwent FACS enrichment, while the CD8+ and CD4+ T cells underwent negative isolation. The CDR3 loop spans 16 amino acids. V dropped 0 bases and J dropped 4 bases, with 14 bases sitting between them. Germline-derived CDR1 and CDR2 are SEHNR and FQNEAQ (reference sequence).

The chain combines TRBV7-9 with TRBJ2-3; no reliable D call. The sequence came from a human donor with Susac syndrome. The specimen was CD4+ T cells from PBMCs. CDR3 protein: CASSLARPERADTQYF. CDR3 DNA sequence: TGTGCCAGCAGCTTAGCGCGGCCCGAACGAGCAGATACGCAGTATTTT.